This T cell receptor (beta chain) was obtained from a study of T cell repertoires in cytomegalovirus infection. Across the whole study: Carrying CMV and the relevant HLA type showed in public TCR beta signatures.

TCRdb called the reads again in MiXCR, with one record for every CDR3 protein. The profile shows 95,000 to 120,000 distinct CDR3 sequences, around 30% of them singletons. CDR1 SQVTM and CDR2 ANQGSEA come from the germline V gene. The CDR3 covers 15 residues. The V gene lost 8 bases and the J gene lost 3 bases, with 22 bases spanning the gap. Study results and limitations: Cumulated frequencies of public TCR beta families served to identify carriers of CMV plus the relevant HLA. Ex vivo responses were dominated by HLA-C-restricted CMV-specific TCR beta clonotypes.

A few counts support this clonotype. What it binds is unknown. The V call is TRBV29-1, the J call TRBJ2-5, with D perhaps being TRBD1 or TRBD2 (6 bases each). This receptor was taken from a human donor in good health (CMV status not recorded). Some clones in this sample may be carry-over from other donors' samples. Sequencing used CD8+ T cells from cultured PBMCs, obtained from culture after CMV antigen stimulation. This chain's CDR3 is CSSYRRDTREETQYF. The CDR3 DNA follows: TGCAGCTCCTATAGGAGGGACACCAGGGAAGAGACCCAGTACTTC.